The sample holds many counts of the clone carrying this T cell receptor beta chain. Its antigen is as yet unknown. Other DNA sequences in this specimen translate into the identical CDR3. V was shortened by 2 bases and J by 8 bases, with 11 bases between the two germline ends. This CDR3 is 13 amino acids long. These data come from a study of metastatic and nonmetastatic thyroid tumors. About the study: Repertoire comparison spanned blood and tumor or nodule tissue of malignant and benign thyroid patients. Study conclusions and caveats: In both blood and tumor samples, TCR beta diversity was reported significantly higher for malignant than benign nodules.

Every patient underwent thyroid surgery untreated. Per the original methods: Clinicopathological groups of papillary thyroid cancer showed CDR3 differences that were used to build a distant-metastasis classifier. TCRdb re-called the PCR reads via MiXCR. The V and J calls and clone size are TCRdb's, not the authors'. The sample records around 28,000 clones, 15% to 20% being singletons. The chain combines TRBV12-3 or TRBV12-4 with TRBJ2-3; tentative D call: TRBD1 (5 bases). This sequence was found in a female donor with papillary thyroid cancer or a benign thyroid nodule (not recorded which). Some clones in this sample may be carry-over from other donors' samples. The sequenced material came from blood. In nucleotides, the CDR3 is TGTGCCAGCAGTTTATCAGGGCGAGGTACGCAGTATTTT. This gives the protein CASSLSGRGTQYF.